Below, 31 T cell receptor beta chains from the same sample are listed, as sequenced in a study of T cell repertoires in cytomegalovirus infection. TCRdb processed the reads anew with MiXCR; each CDR3 protein has one entry. Among some 180,000 distinct CDR3 sequences listed, approximately 19% were seen once. Source material: PBMCs. These TCRs come from a human donor in good health (CMV status not recorded). Some clones in this sample may be carry-over from other donors' samples.

A few counts support this clonotype. The rearrangement joins TRBV20-1 to TRBJ2-1, with 9 bases lining up with TRBD1. Trimming cost V 2 bases and J 7 bases; bases outside gene matches: 9. The CDR3 has 15 residues. Germline CDR1 is DFQATT and CDR2 is SNEGSKA (reference sequence). The CDR3 nucleotides read TGCAGTGCTAGACCTCCGGGACAGGGTATAAATGAGCAGTTCTTC. It yields the protein CSARPPGQGINEQFF.

This clonotype showed up just once. Given a much more abundant clone one base away, this may be a read error. The V call is TRBV7-6, the J call TRBJ1-6; D is unclear. The germline CDR1 and CDR2 sequences are SGHVS and FNYEAQ. V was clipped by 4 bases and J by 7 bases, with 14 bases between them. The CDR3 covers 15 residues. The CDR3 protein is CASSSSLTRNSPLHF. CDR3 in DNA: TGTGCCAGCAGCTCAAGTCTCACCCGGAATTCACCCCTCCACTTT.

This clonotype was seen ten or more times. CDR3 nucleotide sequence: TGTGCTAGTGGTTTGATGGGGCCAGATACGCAGTATTTT. Protein product: CASGLMGPDTQYF. The chain has TRBV12-5 and TRBJ2-3, with a weak D call TRBD1 (5 bases). V lost 2 bases to trimming and J lost 4 bases, with 7 bases between them. The CDR3 is 13 residues long. The germline V gene has CDR1 LGHNT and CDR2 FRNRAP.

This clonotype was detected only a few times. J is TRBJ1-1 and V is TRBV28; D is uncertain. CDR1 and CDR2 (germline): MDHEN, SYDVKM. The germline V and J ends were trimmed by 6 bases and 10 bases, with 21 bases remaining between them. The CDR3 runs to 14 residues. CDR3 sequence reads: CASRGGQSGVGAFF. In DNA form, the CDR3 reads TGTGCCAGCAGAGGAGGTCAGAGTGGGGTCGGAGCTTTCTTT.

The table lists this clonotype with a few counts. This chain uses TRBV7-9 with TRBJ1-3, with a weak D call TRBD1 (6 bases). CDR1 is SEHNR and CDR2 is FQNEAQ in the germline V gene (reference sequence). CDR3 length equals 12 residues. Trimming left V 5 bases short and J 6 bases short, with 8 bases between. For the CDR3, the DNA is TGTGCCAGCAGCGAGGGGGAAAACACCATATATTTT. This sequence encodes CASSEGENTIYF.

This clonotype was recorded at least ten times. The DNA for the CDR3 is TGTGCCAGCAGCTTAGGGGACAATGAGCAGTTCTTC. This translates into CASSLGDNEQFF. J is TRBJ2-1 and V is TRBV7-2; D is ambiguous. V dropped 1 base and J dropped 5 bases, with 3 bases sitting between them. Germline CDR1 and CDR2: SGHTA and FQGNSA. This CDR3 comprises 12 residues.

This clonotype appeared a few times. The chain is built from TRBV5-5 and TRBJ1-2; D not resolved. The CDR3 loop spans 13 amino acids. V was clipped by 0 bases and J by 1 base, with 4 bases between them. CDR1 is SGHKS, CDR2 YYEKEE, per germline (reference sequence). Here the CDR3 reads CASSLEGNYGYTF. In DNA form, the CDR3 reads TGTGCCAGCAGCTTGGAGGGTAACTATGGCTACACCTTC. The whole variable domain, remainder taken from reference TRBV5-5 and TRBJ1-2, is DAGVTQSPTHLIKTRGQQVTLRCSPISGHKSVSWYQQVLGQGPQFIFQYYEKEERGRGNFPDRFSARQFPNYSSELNVNALLLGDSALYLCASSLEGNYGYTFGSGTRLTVV.

This clonotype came up many times. The genes are TRBV12-3 or TRBV12-4 and TRBJ1-6, with D unclear. The germline V and J ends were trimmed by 6 bases and 8 bases, with 14 bases remaining between them. This CDR3 is built from 14 residues. In DNA, the CDR3 is TGTGCCAGCAGAGGTCCCACGACGGATTCACCCCTCCACTTT. Its protein is CASRGPTTDSPLHF.

This clonotype has at least ten counts. The chain joins TRBV7-2 to TRBJ2-1; D unclear. This CDR3 region has 15 residues. Deletions cut 1 base from V and 3 bases from J, with 10 bases between. Germline V CDR1 and CDR2: SGHTA, FQGNSA. CDR3: CASSLGLGNYNEQFF. CDR3 bases: TGTGCCAGCAGCTTAGGTCTAGGGAACTACAATGAGCAGTTCTTC.

This clonotype was recorded at least ten times. The chain recombines TRBV7-2 with TRBJ2-6; tentatively, D is TRBD1 (6 bases). Germline assignment: CDR1 SGHTA and CDR2 FQGNSA. The CDR3 has 19 residues. The V end was cut by 1 base, the J end by 0 bases, with 16 bases between. CDR3 amino acids: CASSLGAARGFSGANVLTF. As DNA, the CDR3 is TGTGCCAGCAGCTTAGGAGCCGCCAGGGGATTCTCTGGGGCCAACGTCCTGACTTTC.

Of note for this clonotype: This likely came from a read error, as a far larger clone is one base away. V usage is TRBV7-3 and J usage is TRBJ2-1, with 7 bases lining up with TRBD1. The CDR3 has 15 amino acids. The ends lost 4 bases at V and 0 bases at J; junction bases unmatched: 3. Germline lookup yields CDR1 SGHTA and CDR2 FQGTGA. For the CDR3, the DNA is TGTGCCAGCAGCTCCTACAGGGGCTCCTACAATGAGCAGTTCTTC. Its protein product is CASSSYRGSYNEQFF.

The chain joins TRBV5-1 to TRBJ1-5; D perhaps matches TRBD1 (5 bases). V was pared by 0 bases and J by 6 bases, with 16 bases between. Germline assignment: CDR1 SGHRS and CDR2 YFSETQ. CDR3 length: 16 residues. The CDR3 coding sequence is TGCGCCAGCAGCTTGGGTCTGGGGTCAGGGCCTCAGCCCCAGCATTTT. It translates to CASSLGLGSGPQPQHF.

This clonotype was seen a few times. This chain joins TRBV6-1 and TRBJ1-2; D not certain. CDR1 and CDR2 from the germline V gene are MNHNS and SASEGT. This CDR3 is 17 amino acids long. The ends were cut back, 7 bases at V and 7 bases at J, with 28 bases in the middle. The DNA for the CDR3 is TGTGCCAGCACTAATGGGGTCGGTGGGTCTGGTATCGGTGGCTACACCTTC. Translating it yields CASTNGVGGSGIGGYTF.

V usage is TRBV5-6 and J usage is TRBJ1-2; no clear D gene. The CDR3 runs 12 residues. CDR1 and CDR2 from the germline V gene are SGHDT and YYEEEE. The V end lost 4 bases, the J end lost 6 bases, and 10 bases lay between the germline ends. The CDR3 protein is CASSNTWDGYTF. The CDR3 DNA sequence: TGTGCCAGCAGCAACACCTGGGATGGCTACACCTTC. The full variable domain, its missing parts supplied by reference TRBV5-6 and TRBJ1-2, is DAGVTQSPTHLIKTRGQQVTLRCSPKSGHDTVSWYQQALGQGPQFIFQYYEEEERQRGNFPDRFSGHQFPNYSSELNVNALLLGDSALYLCASSNTWDGYTFGSGTRLTVV.

The rearrangement uses TRBV6-1 and TRBJ2-7; D perhaps matches TRBD1 (5 bases). Trimming took 1 base from V and 0 from J, leaving 10 bases between them. The CDR3 is 15 residues long. Germline V CDR1 and CDR2: MNHNS, SASEGT. CDR3 in amino acids: CASSEVDRISYEQYF. The CDR3 DNA reads as TGTGCCAGCAGTGAAGTAGACAGAATCTCCTACGAGCAGTACTTC.

This clonotype appeared many times. The gene calls are TRBV7-8 and TRBJ2-1, with a weak D call TRBD1 (5 bases). The CDR3 length is 14 residues. Germline values: CDR1 SGHVS, CDR2 FQNEAQ. V was cut by 3 bases and J by 10 bases, with 16 bases left in between. CDR3 region: CASSFGLGVGEQFF. The CDR3 DNA sequence: TGTGCCAGCAGCTTCGGGCTAGGGGTCGGCGAGCAGTTCTTC.

Ten or more counts support this clonotype. V gene TRBV7-2 combines with J gene TRBJ2-5, with D hard to call. CDR3 length: 13 residues. V dropped 7 bases and J dropped 3 bases, with 12 bases sitting between them. The V gene's germline CDR1 is SGHTA and CDR2 FQGNSA. The CDR3 region is CASIRSVEETQYF. The DNA for the CDR3 is TGTGCCAGCATCAGGAGCGTCGAAGAGACCCAGTACTTC.

This clonotype was counted a few times. The chain carries TRBV28 and TRBJ2-2; TRBD1 might be the D (5 bases). Per germline, CDR1 MDHEN and CDR2 SYDVKM. Between the trimmed V and J ends, which lost 5 bases and 0 bases, there was a span of 28 bases. The CDR3 contains 21 residues. This CDR3 is CASSTPPRQSATPANTGELFF. In DNA, the CDR3 is TGTGCCAGCAGTACTCCGCCCCGACAGAGTGCTACACCCGCGAACACCGGGGAGCTGTTTTTT.

This clonotype was recorded a few times. The V gene is TRBV7-6, the J gene TRBJ2-7, with D uncertain. Per germline, CDR1 SGHVS and CDR2 FNYEAQ. Deletions cut 6 bases from V and 4 bases from J, with 13 bases between. The CDR3 spans 13 residues. CDR3 bases: TGTGCCAGCAGTTCAACACCCAATTACGAGCAGTACTTC. Protein product: CASSSTPNYEQYF.

The rearrangement joins TRBV12-3 or TRBV12-4 to TRBJ2-3; 11 positions match TRBD2. Trimming removed 5 bases from V and 6 bases from J; junction bases left unmatched: 7. This CDR3 comprises 15 residues. The CDR3 DNA follows: TGTGCCAGCAGTCCGGGACTAGCGGTACTGGATACGCAGTATTTT. Translating gives CASSPGLAVLDTQYF.

The chain is built from TRBV4-2 and TRBJ2-5, with TRBD2 matching 9 bases. From germline, CDR1 is LGHNA and CDR2 YNFKEQ. The CDR3 sequence is 16 residues long. V lost 0 bases and J lost 2; bases outside the gene matches: 4. In DNA form, the CDR3 reads TGTGCCAGCAGCCAAGATAGAGCGGGAGGTCAAGAGACCCAGTACTTC. It translates to CASSQDRAGGQETQYF.

This clonotype was recorded many times. V and J are TRBV6-5 and TRBJ2-7, with D hard to call. V gave up 5 bases and J gave up 5 bases, with 13 bases separating them. The V gene's germline CDR1 is MNHEY and CDR2 SVGAGI. CDR3 length: 13 residues. The CDR3 loop reads CASSPTLGNEQYF. As DNA, the CDR3 is TGTGCCAGCAGTCCAACCCTGGGGAACGAGCAGTACTTC.

Only one count was recorded for this clonotype. V and J are TRBV4-1 and TRBJ2-3; D not resolved. V was clipped by 0 bases and J by 9 bases, with 7 bases between them. The length of the CDR3 is 12 residues. CDR1 and CDR2 from the germline V gene are MGHRA and YSYEKL. The CDR3 loop reads CASSQDKTTQYF. CDR3 coding DNA: TGCGCCAGCAGCCAAGATAAGACGACGCAGTATTTT.

The chain has TRBV20-1 and TRBJ1-1, with D maybe TRBD1 (6 bases). Germline CDR1 reads DFQATT; CDR2 reads SNEGSKA (reference sequence). Trimming left V 6 bases short and J 8 bases short, with 19 bases between. The CDR3 spans 13 residues. Here the CDR3 reads CSATSLSGVEAFF. In DNA, the CDR3 is TGCAGTGCCACGTCCTTGTCAGGGGTGGAAGCTTTCTTT.

This clonotype was observed at least ten times. The chain couples TRBV7-2 to TRBJ1-2; a weak D match, TRBD1 (6 bases). The CDR3 runs 14 residues. Germline assignment: CDR1 SGHTA and CDR2 FQGNSA. V was trimmed by 3 bases and J by 6 bases, leaving 14 bases between them. CDR3 nucleotides: TGTGCCAGCAGCTTTTCCGGGACAAGTAATGGCTACACCTTC. Encoded protein: CASSFSGTSNGYTF.

This clonotype was detected a few times. The chain combines TRBV20-1 with TRBJ1-1; tentative D call: TRBD1 (6 bases). The germline V gene has CDR1 DFQATT and CDR2 SNEGSKA (reference sequence). V shed 3 bases and J shed 7 bases, with 12 bases lying between them. The CDR3 length is 12 residues. The CDR3 bases are TGCAGTGCTAGTCCAGGACAGCTTGAAGCTTTCTTT. This sequence encodes CSASPGQLEAFF.

This clonotype was observed a handful of times. The chain recombines TRBV5-6 with TRBJ1-2; D unresolved. V was shortened by 4 bases and J by 2 bases, with 6 bases between the two germline ends. The CDR3 sequence is 12 residues long. Germline V gene lookup returns CDR1 SGHDT and CDR2 YYEEEE. The CDR3 is CASSRMNYGYTF. CDR3 DNA: TGTGCCAGCAGCCGGATGAACTATGGCTACACCTTC. The entire variable domain, with the rest obtained from reference TRBV5-6 and TRBJ1-2, is as follows: DAGVTQSPTHLIKTRGQQVTLRCSPKSGHDTVSWYQQALGQGPQFIFQYYEEEERQRGNFPDRFSGHQFPNYSSELNVNALLLGDSALYLCASSRMNYGYTFGSGTRLTVV.

V usage is TRBV6-6 and J usage is TRBJ2-3; the match to TRBD2 covers 14 bases. V dropped 0 bases and J dropped 4; count of bases not matched to a gene: 0. The CDR3 is made up of 16 amino acids. Germline V gene sequence: CDR1 MNHNY, CDR2 SVGAGI (reference sequence). The CDR3 nucleotides read TGTGCCAGCAGTTACTCGGGACTAGCGGGAGCAGATACGCAGTATTTT. Protein product: CASSYSGLAGADTQYF.

This clonotype was detected only a few times. V usage is TRBV3-1 and J usage is TRBJ2-3, with 7 bases fitting TRBD2. V was clipped by 4 bases and J by 5 bases; unmatched bases: 15. Germline CDR1 LGHDT, CDR2 YNNKEL (reference sequence). This CDR3 has 17 amino acids. In nucleotides, the CDR3 is TGTGCCAGCAGCCCCACTGTAGCGGGCGGGCCTAAAGATACGCAGTATTTT. Its protein product is CASSPTVAGGPKDTQYF.

The chain employs TRBV6-2 or TRBV6-3 and TRBJ2-1; 7 nucleotides align to TRBD1. The CDR3 totals 14 residues. Germline CDR1 is MNHEY and CDR2 is SVGEGT. Losses at the gene ends were 5 bases for V and 5 bases for J; bases not matched to a gene: 6. Here the CDR3 DNA reads TGTGCCAGCAGTCCCCAGGGGGTCGACAATGAGCAGTTCTTC. Its protein product is CASSPQGVDNEQFF.

This clonotype was counted between two and nine times. A read error may produce the germline difference seen at one junction end. The chain carries TRBV6-5 and TRBJ1-5; the match to TRBD1 covers 8 bases. The CDR3 extends over 16 amino acids. Germline CDR1 reads MNHEY; CDR2 reads SVGAGI. CDR3 coding DNA: TGTGCCAGCAGTAACTCCCGGACAGGGTGGGGTCAGCCCCAGCATTTT. It yields the protein CASSNSRTGWGQPQHF.